The next 26 T cell receptor beta chains were all read from a single sample in a study of T-cell reconstitution after alpha-beta-depleted transplantation in children. Unique molecular identifiers were used to barcode this TCRbeta library. TCRdb reanalysed the PCR reads using MiXCR and keeps one entry per CDR3 protein. The sample includes 300,000 to 400,000 distinct CDR3 sequences, roughly 16% of them seen just once. The material sequenced was PBMCs, mostly from graft donor cells, taken 360 days after TCRalphabeta/CD19-depleted stem cell transplant. Every receptor here comes from a male patient under 10 years old who had a stem cell transplant for acute lymphoblastic leukemia, so the T cells may come from the graft donor.

J is TRBJ2-2 and V is TRBV5-1, with TRBD2 matching over 9 bases. This CDR3 is 15 amino acids long. Per germline, CDR1 SGHRS and CDR2 YFSETQ. The V and J ends lost 6 bases and 10 bases, in that order; junction bases with no gene match: 13. In DNA, the CDR3 is TGCGCCAGCACTTGGAACCTAGCGGGAATTGAGGAGCTGTTTTTT. Its protein is CASTWNLAGIEELFF.

The V gene is TRBV4-2, the J gene TRBJ1-3; 9 nucleotides agree with TRBD1. CDR1 and CDR2 from the germline V gene are LGHNA and YNFKEQ. Trimming took 2 bases from V and 4 from J; bases not matched to a gene: 15. This CDR3 spans 19 amino acids. The CDR3: CASSQPGTGPVPGGNTIYF. The CDR3 DNA is TGTGCCAGCAGCCAACCCGGGACAGGGCCTGTACCCGGAGGAAACACCATATATTTT.

Comment on this clonotype: The junction differs from germline at one of its ends, possibly a read error. The chain joins TRBV6-1 to TRBJ1-6; D is possibly TRBD1 (6 bases). Germline V CDR1 and CDR2: MNHNS, SASEGT. This CDR3 has 14 amino acids. The CDR3 sequence is CPSSGDRLGSPLHF. DNA of the CDR3: TGTCCCAGCAGTGGCGACAGGCTGGGTTCACCCCTCCACTTT.

The chain carries TRBV20-1 and TRBJ2-1; either TRBD1 or TRBD2 may fit D (6 bases each). With 0 bases removed from V and 5 bases from J, the gap between germline ends came to 17 bases. Germline lookup yields CDR1 DFQATT and CDR2 SNEGSKA (reference sequence). The CDR3 is 16 amino acids. The DNA for the CDR3 is TGCAGTGCTAGAGATATGCTAGCGTGGACAGACAATGAGCAGTTCTTC. It encodes CSARDMLAWTDNEQFF.

A few counts support this clonotype. The J gene is TRBJ2-5, the V gene TRBV24-1; either TRBD1 or TRBD2 may supply D (5 bases each). The CDR3 runs to 14 residues. Germline V lookup: CDR1 KGHDR, CDR2 SFDVKD. Trimming left V 7 bases short and J 2 bases short, with 13 bases between. The CDR3 reads CATSRDVTQETQYF. The CDR3 region has the DNA TGTGCCACCAGCCGGGACGTCACTCAAGAGACCCAGTACTTC.

The V call is TRBV4-1, the J call TRBJ2-7, with 11 bases lining up with TRBD2. This CDR3 comprises 16 residues. Germline V gene data show CDR1 as MGHRA and CDR2 as YSYEKL. The V and J ends lost 0 bases and 4 bases, in that order; junction bases with no gene match: 5. CDR3 residues: CASSQDWLAGGYEQYF. CDR3 DNA sequence: TGCGCCAGCAGCCAAGATTGGCTAGCGGGAGGTTACGAGCAGTACTTC.

In its sample, this clonotype was seen many times. V and J are TRBV3-1 and TRBJ1-3; D is perhaps TRBD1 (5 bases). The ends were cut back, 3 bases at V and 5 bases at J, with 8 bases in the middle. Germline V gene sequence: CDR1 LGHDT, CDR2 YNNKEL (reference sequence). This CDR3 has 13 amino acids. CDR3 sequence reads: CASSHRERNTIYF. The CDR3 coding sequence is TGTGCCAGCAGCCACAGGGAGAGAAACACCATATATTTT.

The genes are TRBV20-1 and TRBJ1-3, with 8 bases identical to TRBD1. The germline V gene encodes CDR1 DFQATT and CDR2 SNEGSKA (reference sequence). The J segment lost 0 bases and the V segment lost 5 bases, leaving 9 bases of the junction unmatched. CDR3 size: 16 residues. The CDR3 sequence is CSAPRQGYSSGNTIYF. CDR3 bases: TGCAGTGCTCCCCGACAGGGGTACAGCTCTGGAAACACCATATATTTT.

This clonotype was seen a few times. This rearrangement joins TRBV4-3 to TRBJ2-7, with D possibly TRBD1 on 5 matching bases. The CDR3 is 15 amino acids. Between the trimmed V and J ends, which lost 0 bases and 5 bases, there was a span of 14 bases. CDR1 is LGHNA and CDR2 is YSLEER in the germline V gene. This CDR3 is CASSQDPQGRNEQYF. The DNA of the CDR3 is TGCGCCAGCAGCCAAGATCCCCAGGGTAGAAACGAGCAGTACTTC.

This clonotype was counted only a few times. The V call is TRBV29-1, the J call TRBJ2-3; a possible D gene is TRBD2 (5 bases). The germline CDR1 and CDR2 sequences are SQVTM and ANQGSEA. V lost 3 bases and J 7 bases, leaving 14 bases between the germline ends. This CDR3 is built from 13 residues. Here the CDR3 reads CSVDPPDSNTQYF. CDR3 sequence (DNA): TGCAGCGTTGATCCCCCGGACTCCAATACGCAGTATTTT.

This clonotype has just a few counts. The gene calls are TRBV5-1 and TRBJ2-7, with 7 bases lining up with TRBD2. Germline values: CDR1 SGHRS, CDR2 YFSETQ. V lost 6 bases, J lost 4 bases, and 10 bases stayed unmatched. This CDR3 region has 14 residues. The CDR3 region is CASKQRGGPYEQYF. CDR3 sequence (DNA): TGCGCCAGCAAGCAGCGCGGGGGACCTTACGAGCAGTACTTC.

The genes are TRBV7-3 and TRBJ2-3, with TRBD1 matching 8 bases. The J segment lost 6 bases and the V segment lost 5 bases, leaving 7 bases of the junction unmatched. The CDR3 is 14 residues long. CDR1 is SGHTA and CDR2 is FQGTGA in the germline V gene. The CDR3 sequence is CASSPSTGADTQYF. Written as DNA, the CDR3 is TGTGCCAGCAGCCCTTCGACAGGGGCGGATACGCAGTATTTT.

The chain carries TRBV6-1 and TRBJ1-6; 10 nucleotides align to TRBD1. Trimming cost V 2 bases and J 9 bases; bases outside gene matches: 4. There are 15 residues in the CDR3. CDR1 and CDR2 (germline): MNHNS, SASEGT. Here the CDR3 reads CASSELGQGGSPLHF. DNA for the CDR3: TGTGCCAGCAGTGAACTCGGACAGGGGGGTTCACCCCTCCACTTT.

The rearrangement uses TRBV7-8 and TRBJ2-3, with TRBD2 identical over 8 bases. Germline V gene lookup returns CDR1 SGHVS and CDR2 FQNEAQ. The CDR3 runs 15 residues. V gave up 4 bases and J gave up 4 bases; unmatched junction bases: 7. The CDR3 region is CASSSARLAPDTQYF. CDR3 bases: TGTGCCAGCAGCTCAGCCCGACTAGCGCCAGATACGCAGTATTTT.

J is TRBJ2-7 and V is TRBV10-3, with 7 bases that match TRBD2. The V gene's germline CDR1 is ENHRY and CDR2 SYGVKD. The ends lost 6 bases at V and 6 bases at J; junction bases unmatched: 8. The CDR3 has 13 amino acids. The CDR3 sequence is CAISGGGVAEQYF. The CDR3, as DNA: TGTGCCATCAGCGGCGGGGGAGTGGCCGAGCAGTACTTC.

The CDR3 sequence: CASGLVWTRSAGPAYNEQFF. The CDR3 bases are TGTGCTAGTGGTTTGGTATGGACTCGGTCAGCGGGACCGGCTTACAATGAGCAGTTCTTC. The V gene is TRBV12-5, the J gene TRBJ2-1, with 7 nucleotides matching TRBD2. The CDR3 loop spans 20 amino acids. CDR1 and CDR2 (germline): LGHNT, FRNRAP. With 0 bases clipped from V and 4 bases from J, the junction kept 18 bases outside the gene matches.

The sample holds many counts of this clonotype. The chain combines TRBV10-3 with TRBJ2-1; D is ambiguous. Trimming took off 6 bases at V and 3 bases at J, with 3 bases between the two ends. The CDR3 sequence is 11 residues long. CDR1 and CDR2 from the germline V gene are ENHRY and SYGVKD. CDR3 nucleotide sequence: TGTGCCATCAGGTACTACAATGAGCAGTTCTTC. This gives the protein CAIRYYNEQFF.

This clonotype was seen only a few times. The rearrangement links TRBV20-1 to TRBJ2-5, with 7 bases identical to TRBD2. The germline CDR1 and CDR2 sequences are DFQATT and SNEGSKA (reference sequence). The CDR3 is made up of 14 amino acids. The J segment lost 2 bases and the V segment lost 4 bases, leaving 7 bases of the junction unmatched. CDR3 in DNA: TGCAGTGCTATCAGACTAGCTGGACAAGAGACCCAGTACTTC. Protein: CSAIRLAGQETQYF.

The CDR3 nucleotides are TGCAGCGTTGTGAGGGAGGGCCTGAAGGGTGAGACCCAGTACTTC. It specifies CSVVREGLKGETQYF. This chain joins TRBV29-1 and TRBJ2-5, with TRBD2 matching over 7 bases. CDR1 is SQVTM, CDR2 ANQGSEA, per germline. The CDR3 length is 15 residues. Unmatched junction bases numbered 13, after V lost 4 bases and J lost 5 bases.

This chain connects TRBV4-2 to TRBJ2-5; 7 positions agree with TRBD2. The V gene end was trimmed by 3 bases and the J gene end by 2 bases; junction bases not matched to a gene: 9. Looked up from germline, CDR1 is LGHNA and CDR2 is YNFKEQ. The CDR3 is 16 amino acids. CDR3 coding DNA: TGTGCCAGCAGCCACTCCCTGGGGGGAGGGCAAGAGACCCAGTACTTC. It encodes CASSHSLGGGQETQYF.

The V gene is TRBV7-9, the J gene TRBJ2-7, with TRBD1 identical over 7 bases. CDR3 length equals 14 residues. Germline CDR1 SEHNR, CDR2 FQNEAQ (reference sequence). V was clipped by 6 bases and J by 2 bases; unmatched bases: 7. Written as DNA, the CDR3 is TGTGCCAGCAGATCCCTGACAGGGACCTACGAGCAGTACTTC. This sequence encodes CASRSLTGTYEQYF.

This clonotype appeared many times. This sequence joins TRBV5-6 and TRBJ2-5, with 8 bases aligning to TRBD2. Per the germline V gene, CDR1 is SGHDT and CDR2 is YYEEEE. The CDR3 consists of 15 residues. V lost 1 base, J lost 5 bases, and 7 bases stayed unmatched. The CDR3 DNA reads TGTGCCAGCAGCTTGTTGGGACTAGACGTGGAGACCCAGTACTTC. Translated, it gives CASSLLGLDVETQYF.

A few counts support this clonotype. The genes are TRBV29-1 and TRBJ2-1; D uncertain. Trimming took off 4 bases at V and 8 bases at J, with 6 bases between the two ends. In germline, CDR1 is SQVTM, CDR2 ANQGSEA. This CDR3 has 10 amino acids. The CDR3 bases are TGCAGCGTTGCTCTCGATGAGCAGTTCTTC. Its protein product is CSVALDEQFF.

The chain links TRBV12-3 or TRBV12-4 to TRBJ1-3, with D tentatively TRBD1 (5 bases). This CDR3 is built from 18 residues. V lost 7 bases and J lost 0, with 22 bases in between. The CDR3 here is CASIPTDTPESSGNTIYF. CDR3 nucleotides: TGTGCCAGCATACCGACAGACACGCCAGAATCCTCTGGAAACACCATATATTTT.

This sequence joins TRBV29-1 and TRBJ2-3; D is perhaps TRBD1 or TRBD2 (5 bases each). This CDR3 comprises 14 residues. V shed 4 bases and J shed 3 bases, with 14 bases lying between them. Germline CDR1 and CDR2: SQVTM and ANQGSEA. CDR3 region: CSVVAEWGTDTQYF. CDR3 DNA: TGCAGCGTTGTGGCGGAGTGGGGGACAGATACGCAGTATTTT.

This clonotype was recorded a few times. The chain employs TRBV20-1 and TRBJ2-1; 7 nucleotides align to TRBD1. J was trimmed by 8 bases and V by 0 bases; bases with no gene match: 19. The germline V gene has CDR1 DFQATT and CDR2 SNEGSKA (reference sequence). The CDR3 length is 18 residues. The CDR3 nucleotides are TGCAGTGCTAGAGATCGCAGATCGGTGACAGGGAACAGGGATGAGCAGTTCTTC. Translating gives CSARDRRSVTGNRDEQFF.